The source of this T cell receptor (beta chain) is a study of early T cells in non-severe SARS-CoV-2 infection. Germline lookup yields CDR1 DFQATT and CDR2 SNEGSKA (reference sequence). The CDR3 loop spans 12 amino acids. Deletions cut 7 bases from V and 1 base from J, with 10 bases between. From the 5' RACE reads, TCRdb called clonotypes with MiXCR, one entry per CDR3 protein. The sample consists of around 26,000 distinct CDR3 sequences, around 4.5% of them appearing once. This clonotype has a count of ten or more. Sequences were obtained from whole blood. The clonotype was recovered from an adult who was a healthcare worker with PCR-confirmed SARS-CoV-2 infection or an uninfected control (not recorded which). The rearrangement uses TRBV20-1 and TRBJ1-1, with D uncertain. CDR3 amino acids: CSVKNRNTEAFF. Written as DNA, the CDR3 is TGCAGTGTCAAAAATCGGAACACTGAAGCTTTCTTT.